Presented here are 15 T cell receptor beta chains from one specimen sequenced in a study of human T cells and chemical hapten exposure. The time point was: patch test 1, 2 weeks after DPC sensitization. Stated treatment: therapeutic diphenylcyclopropenone sensitization with weekly scalp DPC. TCRdb ran MiXCR on the RACE reads and lists one entry per CDR3 protein. The sample records approximately 77,000 distinct CDR3 sequences, around 7.8% being singletons. This specimen consisted of whole blood, obtained in connection with sensitization to the hapten diphenylcyclopropenone (DPC). Receptors originate from a woman aged 25-40 years with alopecia areata. Some clones in this sample may be carry-over from other donors' samples.

Comments on this clonotype: A much larger clone is a single base away; this may be a read error. J is TRBJ1-6 and V is TRBV6-5; perhaps TRBD1 as D (6 bases). Germline CDR1 reads MNHEY; CDR2 reads SVGAGI. The CDR3 has 14 amino acids. CDR3 DNA: TGTGCCAGCAGTTACGCAGGGGAGAATTCACCCCTCAACTTT. It codes for CASSYAGENSPLNF.

This clonotype occurred many times. The V gene is TRBV11-3, the J gene TRBJ2-3; a weak D match, TRBD1 (6 bases). Germline CDR1 and CDR2: SGHNT and YENEEA. V lost 5 bases and J 0 bases, leaving 12 bases between the germline ends. The CDR3 runs 15 residues. The CDR3 loop reads CASSPGALSTDTQYF. The DNA for the CDR3 is TGTGCCAGCAGCCCAGGGGCCCTAAGCACAGATACGCAGTATTTT.

This clonotype occurred many times. The V gene is TRBV25-1, the J gene TRBJ2-3, with 10 bases fitting TRBD2. From germline, CDR1 is MGHDK and CDR2 SYGVNS. V dropped 4 bases and J dropped 0; count of bases not matched to a gene: 4. The CDR3 consists of 16 residues. The CDR3 sequence: CASSVTSGYSTDTQYF. The DNA of the CDR3 is TGTGCCAGCAGTGTGACTAGCGGGTATAGCACAGATACGCAGTATTTT.

The V and J genes are TRBV29-1 and TRBJ2-3; D gene unclear. V was shortened by 4 bases and J by 0 bases, with 5 bases between the two germline ends. The CDR3 length is 12 residues. Germline CDR1 reads SQVTM; CDR2 reads ANQGSEA. This chain's CDR3 is CSVVISTDTQYF. CDR3 bases: TGCAGCGTTGTTATCAGCACAGATACGCAGTATTTT.

This clonotype was found many times. The V call is TRBV6-6, the J call TRBJ1-4; D ambiguous. Germline V gene data show CDR1 as MNHNY and CDR2 as SVGAGI (reference sequence). The CDR3 is 11 residues long. The V end was cut by 6 bases, the J end by 5 bases, with 4 bases between. CDR3 sequence (DNA): TGTGCCAGCAGCCGAAATGAAAAACTGTTTTTT. This gives the protein CASSRNEKLFF.

This clonotype was counted ten times or more. The rearrangement joins TRBV18 to TRBJ1-2; TRBD1 matches at 9 bases. There are 13 residues in the CDR3. Unmatched junction bases numbered 3, after V lost 2 bases and J lost 8 bases. CDR1 is KGHSH, CDR2 LQKENI, per germline. The CDR3 region has the DNA TGTGCCAGCTCACCAACAGGGGGCGAAGGCTACACCTTC. It translates to CASSPTGGEGYTF.

The sample holds a few counts of this clonotype. The chain couples TRBV20-1 to TRBJ1-6, with TRBD1 matching over 8 bases. CDR1 DFQATT and CDR2 SNEGSKA come from the germline V gene (reference sequence). With V trimmed by 1 base and J by 7 bases, 0 bases remained unmatched. CDR3 length equals 13 residues. CDR3 amino acids: CSARGQGNSPLHF. CDR3 DNA: TGCAGTGCTAGAGGACAGGGGAATTCACCCCTCCACTTT.

This chain links TRBV6-5 with TRBJ2-7; D is possibly TRBD1 or TRBD2 (6 bases each). V lost 6 bases and J 4 bases, leaving 13 bases between the germline ends. From germline, CDR1 is MNHEY and CDR2 SVGAGI. This CDR3 has 13 residues. CDR3 nucleotide sequence: TGTGCCAGCAGCAGAGGGGGGAAGTACGAGCAGTACTTC. Protein sequence: CASSRGGKYEQYF.

This clonotype was found many times. The chain employs TRBV2 and TRBJ1-1, with D perhaps matching TRBD1 (5 bases). Trimming took 3 bases from V and 1 from J, leaving 6 bases between them. Germline loops: CDR1 SNHLY, CDR2 FYNNEI. This CDR3 region has 13 residues. The chain's CDR3 is CASSEQGNTEAFF. CDR3 DNA: TGTGCCAGCAGTGAGCAGGGGAACACTGAAGCTTTCTTT.

This clonotype has ten or more counts. The chain uses TRBV6-5 and TRBJ1-4, with D perhaps TRBD1 (5 bases). The germline CDR1 and CDR2 sequences are MNHEY and SVGAGI. The CDR3 consists of 17 residues. Trimming stripped 2 bases from V and 7 bases from J, with 20 bases between. In DNA form, the CDR3 reads TGTGCCAGCAGTTACGGGCAGGGACCACCTCGGGGTGAAAAACTGTTTTTT. This codes for CASSYGQGPPRGEKLFF.

This clonotype was seen ten or more times. This chain joins TRBV9 and TRBJ1-1; 7 positions match TRBD1. From germline, CDR1 is SGDLS and CDR2 YYNGEE. Losses at the gene ends were 4 bases for V and 4 bases for J; bases not matched to a gene: 10. This CDR3 is 15 amino acids long. In DNA form, the CDR3 reads TGTGCCAGCAGCTCCCGACAGGGAGGAGGCACTGAAGCTTTCTTT. It specifies CASSSRQGGGTEAFF.

This clonotype occurred many times. This chain connects TRBV7-2 to TRBJ2-7, with 7 positions matching TRBD1. Germline CDR1 is SGHTA and CDR2 is FQGNSA. V lost 0 bases and J lost 2; bases outside the gene matches: 7. CDR3 length equals 16 residues. The CDR3 loop reads CASSLAPQGTAYEQYF. CDR3 nucleotides: TGTGCCAGCAGCTTAGCGCCACAGGGGACAGCCTACGAGCAGTACTTC.

This clonotype was seen only a few times. This chain joins TRBV7-3 and TRBJ2-3; D is tentatively TRBD1 or TRBD2 (6 bases each). CDR3 length: 16 amino acids. In germline, CDR1 is SGHTA, CDR2 FQGTGA. V lost 5 bases, J lost 0 bases, and 15 bases lay in between. This CDR3 is CASSEGGSPSTDTQYF. The CDR3, as DNA: TGTGCCAGCAGCGAAGGGGGGTCACCCAGCACAGATACGCAGTATTTT.

The sample holds many counts of this clonotype. The chain employs TRBV3-1 and TRBJ2-2; D is tentatively TRBD1 or TRBD2 (5 bases each). Germline loops: CDR1 LGHDT, CDR2 YNNKEL (reference sequence). The CDR3 is 15 residues long. Deletions cut 3 bases from V and 6 bases from J, with 14 bases between. The CDR3 DNA sequence: TGTGCCAGCAGCCACCCAGAGAGGGGTTCCGGGGAGCTGTTTTTT. Protein: CASSHPERGSGELFF.

This clonotype was seen only once. The chain is built from TRBV27 and TRBJ2-5, with 7 bases aligning to TRBD2. Losses at the gene ends were 8 bases for V and 2 bases for J; bases not matched to a gene: 5. The length of the CDR3 is 13 residues. Germline CDR1 MNHEY, CDR2 SMNVEV (reference sequence). The CDR3 nucleotides are TGTGCCAGCGGCCGGGACTATCAAGAGACCCAGTACTTC. Amino acid sequence: CASGRDYQETQYF.